The 22 T cell receptor beta chains listed next were all sequenced from one sample in a study of shared clonotypes between healthy human individuals. The table came from immunoSEQ multiplex PCR; TCRdb's copy has only in-frame clones and leaves some out. This table holds some 100,000 clones, over 65% found once. Sequencing was carried out using memory CD8+ T cells sorted from blood. Subset noted: CD45RO+ cells pooled with CCR7-negative TemRA cells. All receptors come from a woman between 25 and 40 years old in good health.

The rearrangement joins TRBV7-9 to TRBJ2-7; tentatively, D is TRBD1 or TRBD2 (5 bases each). The CDR3 consists of 14 residues. Per the germline V gene, CDR1 is SEHNR and CDR2 is FQNEAQ (reference sequence). V was clipped by 4 bases and J by 0 bases, with 10 bases between them. The CDR3 loop reads CASSSLGGSYEQYF. The CDR3 DNA reads TGTGCCAGCAGCTCCCTTGGGGGCTCCTACGAGCAGTACTTC.

The chain employs TRBV7-9 and TRBJ2-7; TRBD1 matches at 9 bases. This CDR3 has 14 residues. V was clipped by 5 bases and J by 5 bases; unmatched bases: 7. Germline assignment: CDR1 SEHNR and CDR2 FQNEAQ (reference sequence). The CDR3 reads CASSAPGTGNEQYF. For the CDR3, the DNA is TGTGCCAGCAGCGCGCCCGGGACAGGGAACGAGCAGTACTTC.

The chain combines TRBV7-6 with TRBJ1-2; 9 nucleotides match TRBD1. The length of the CDR3 is 13 residues. Germline V gene data show CDR1 as SGHVS and CDR2 as FNYEAQ. V was pared by 5 bases and J by 6 bases, with 4 bases of the junction left unmatched. The CDR3 here is CASSQDRGDGYTF. The CDR3 nucleotides read TGTGCCAGCAGCCAGGACAGGGGTGATGGCTACACCTTC.

The chain is built from TRBV4-1 and TRBJ2-1; no definite D call. The CDR3 length is 13 residues. Germline V gene sequence: CDR1 MGHRA, CDR2 YSYEKL. V lost 4 bases and J lost 5, with 9 bases in between. In nucleotides, the CDR3 is TGCGCCAGCAGCCCCGGGTGGAACAATGAGCAGTTCTTC. Amino acids: CASSPGWNNEQFF.

In this sample, this clone turned up many times. Other nucleotide sequences in the sample specify the same CDR3. The chain has TRBV6-1 and TRBJ1-5; D unclear. The length of the CDR3 is 15 residues. V lost 2 bases, J lost 2 bases, and 10 bases lay in between. Germline-derived CDR1 and CDR2 are MNHNS and SASEGT. The CDR3 protein is CASSESESGNQPQHF. Here the CDR3 DNA reads TGTGCCAGCAGTGAAAGTGAGTCCGGCAATCAGCCCCAGCATTTT.

The chain employs TRBV7-2 and TRBJ2-5; 11 bases line up with TRBD2. The CDR3 is 16 residues long. The germline CDR1 and CDR2 sequences are SGHTA and FQGNSA. V shed 3 bases, J shed 7 bases, and the junction held 10 bases outside the gene matches. The CDR3 region has the DNA TGTGCCAGCAGCTTGAGGACTAGCGGGCATGGCGGGACCCAGTACTTC. Residues: CASSLRTSGHGGTQYF.

The V call is TRBV18, the J call TRBJ2-1; D gene ambiguous. The CDR3 is made up of 16 amino acids. V was clipped by 0 bases and J by 0 bases, with 9 bases between them. The V gene's germline CDR1 is KGHSH and CDR2 LQKENI. The CDR3 sequence: CASSPPPAYSYNEQFF. DNA for the CDR3: TGTGCCAGCTCACCACCGCCGGCTTACTCCTACAATGAGCAGTTCTTC.

The rearrangement links TRBV19 to TRBJ1-1; no reliable D call. Trimming cost V 8 bases and J 3 bases, with 16 bases left between them. This CDR3 is 14 amino acids long. Germline V lookup: CDR1 LNHDA, CDR2 SQIVND (reference sequence). Written as DNA, the CDR3 is TGTGCCAGTCGGTCGGGCCTTATGGACACTGAAGCTTTCTTT. It yields the protein CASRSGLMDTEAFF.

The J gene is TRBJ2-3, the V gene TRBV10-2, with D unclear. The CDR3 totals 15 residues. Looked up from germline, CDR1 is WSHSY and CDR2 is SAAADI. V was clipped by 7 bases and J by 3 bases, with 17 bases between them. The CDR3 sequence: CASKPTHDFTDTQYF. Here the CDR3 DNA reads TGCGCCAGCAAGCCTACCCACGATTTTACAGATACGCAGTATTTT.

The sample holds many counts of this clone. J is TRBJ2-4 and V is TRBV5-1; D is possibly TRBD1 (5 bases). The CDR3 is made up of 14 amino acids. The germline V gene has CDR1 SGHRS and CDR2 YFSETQ. With 1 base removed from V and 4 bases from J, the gap between germline ends came to 9 bases. CDR3 residues: CASSLLQEKNIQYF. The CDR3, as DNA: TGCGCCAGCAGCTTGTTACAGGAGAAAAACATTCAGTACTTC.

Only a few counts were recorded for this clone. The chain joins TRBV15 to TRBJ2-5; TRBD2 matches at 8 bases. The length of the CDR3 is 15 residues. Trimming cost V 0 bases and J 5 bases; bases outside gene matches: 5. The V gene's germline CDR1 is LNHNV and CDR2 YYDKDF (reference sequence). CDR3 residues: CATSREREGHETQYF. Written as DNA, the CDR3 is TGTGCCACCAGCAGAGAACGGGAGGGCCACGAGACCCAGTACTTC.

The V call is TRBV27, the J call TRBJ2-7, with 10 bases that match TRBD1. V lost 5 bases and J lost 0; bases outside the gene matches: 4. Germline lookup yields CDR1 MNHEY and CDR2 SMNVEV (reference sequence). The CDR3 is made up of 15 amino acids. CDR3 region: CASSIWTGGSYEQYF. CDR3 nucleotide sequence: TGTGCCAGCAGTATATGGACAGGGGGCTCCTACGAGCAGTACTTC.

This sequence joins TRBV28 and TRBJ1-5; 10 positions match TRBD1. The CDR3 extends over 19 amino acids. Germline CDR1 is MDHEN and CDR2 is SYDVKM. Trimming at V came to 7 bases and at J to 8 bases, leaving 23 bases not matched to a gene. The chain's CDR3 is CASTLVGDRGVMWNEPQHF. The CDR3 bases are TGTGCCAGCACTCTTGTAGGGGACAGGGGCGTTATGTGGAATGAGCCCCAGCATTTT.

This clone is labeled as medium-sized. The chain has TRBV6-5 and TRBJ1-2, with TRBD1 matching over 7 bases. The CDR3 totals 14 residues. Looked up from germline, CDR1 is MNHEY and CDR2 is SVGAGI. V shed 6 bases and J 6 bases; nucleotides not matched to a gene: 10. The CDR3 spells CASSRQGGSDGYTF. Written as DNA, the CDR3 is TGTGCCAGCAGCCGACAGGGAGGGTCGGATGGCTACACCTTC.

The genes are TRBV21-1 and TRBJ1-5. TRBV21-1 is a documented pseudogene. The CDR3 loop spans 14 amino acids. The CDR3 sequence is CASSKAEGYQPQHF. For the CDR3, the DNA is TGTGCCAGCAGCAAAGCTGAAGGGTATCAGCCCCAGCATTTT.

The V gene is TRBV6-5, the J gene TRBJ2-2; 9 positions match TRBD2. The CDR3 loop spans 13 amino acids. The germline V gene has CDR1 MNHEY and CDR2 SVGAGI. CDR3 amino acids: CSSRVAGAGELFF. The CDR3 DNA is TGTTCAAGCAGGGTAGCGGGAGCCGGGGAGCTGTTTTTT.

This clone was seen a few times. This rearrangement joins TRBV28 to TRBJ1-1; D call uncertain. Trimming pared 3 bases from V and 5 bases from J, leaving 7 bases between. Germline V gene data show CDR1 as MDHEN and CDR2 as SYDVKM. This CDR3 region has 12 residues. CDR3 loop: CASSFARTEAFF. CDR3 DNA sequence: TGTGCCAGCAGTTTTGCGAGGACTGAAGCTTTCTTT.

Concerning this clone: A clone one base away is much larger, so this may be a read error. The V and J genes are TRBV29-1 and TRBJ2-3; 9 bases match TRBD1. The germline V gene encodes CDR1 SQVTM and CDR2 ANQGSEA. The CDR3 loop spans 17 amino acids. The CDR3 coding sequence is TGCAACGTTGAACTCCCTCTGGACAGGGGAACCACAGATACGCAGTATTTT. Residues: CNVELPLDRGTTDTQYF.

V gene TRBV10-3 combines with J gene TRBJ2-7; D gene uncertain. The germline CDR1 and CDR2 sequences are ENHRY and SYGVKD. CDR3 length: 15 residues. Trimming shortened V by 1 base and J by 0 bases, and 10 bases separated the two germline ends. This CDR3 reads CAISEFRAFSYEQYF. CDR3 DNA sequence: TGTGCCATCAGTGAGTTCCGGGCCTTCTCCTACGAGCAGTACTTC.

V and J are TRBV25-1 and TRBJ2-1; D is unclear. V lost 3 bases and J lost 4, with 16 bases in between. CDR1 is MGHDK, CDR2 SYGVNS, per germline. The CDR3 is 16 amino acids. CDR3 DNA: TGTGCCAGCAGTGATCAAAAGGGATCCCCTTACAATGAGCAGTTCTTC. Residues: CASSDQKGSPYNEQFF. The variable domain in full, completed from reference TRBV25-1 and TRBJ2-1, reads EADIYQTPRYLVIGTGKKITLECSQTMGHDKMYWYQQDPGMELHLIHYSYGVNSTEKGDLSSESTVSRIRTEHFPLTLESARPSHTSQYLCASSDQKGSPYNEQFFGPGTRLTVL.

In this sample, this clone turned up once. This sequence joins TRBV27 and TRBJ1-5; D gene unclear. Trimming removed 6 bases from V and 4 bases from J, with 10 bases in between. This CDR3 is 13 amino acids long. Germline V lookup: CDR1 MNHEY, CDR2 SMNVEV (reference sequence). The CDR3 DNA reads as TGTGCCAGCAGCCCGACTACTAATCAGCCCCAGCATTTT. Translation: CASSPTTNQPQHF.

This clone came up a few times. The chain is built from TRBV15 and TRBJ2-1, with 7 bases identical to TRBD2. Germline loops: CDR1 LNHNV, CDR2 YYDKDF (reference sequence). The ends lost 8 bases at V and 0 bases at J; junction bases unmatched: 10. The CDR3 is 16 residues long. DNA for the CDR3: TGTGCCACCGGTTCTAGCGGACTCGACTCCTACAATGAGCAGTTCTTC. Its translation: CATGSSGLDSYNEQFF.